Sequencing of this TCR beta chain was carried out in a study of T-cell reconstitution after alpha-beta-depleted transplantation in children listed by TCRdb under 2016. Describing the broader study: T-cell immune reconstitution after TCRalphabeta/CD19-depleted allogeneic hematopoietic cell transplantation in children was quantitatively tracked in the study by means of TCR repertoire profiling. Findings and caveats that apply to the study as a whole: Apparently early alphabetaT-cell count recovery about two months after transplant reportedly relied on only several hundred rapidly expanded clones derived from non-depleted graft cells. Over subsequent months, a decline in hyperexpanded clone frequencies was noted, and after one year, T-cell counts and TCRbeta diversity were mostly ascribed to newly produced T cells. The high TCRbeta diversity at day 60 in some patients was ascribed to recipient T cells and intrathymic progenitors that had survived conditioning.

This clonotype was seen ten or more times. Its cognate antigen has yet to be identified. No base-level quality is on record; no much larger clone is a single base apart. The cysteine opens and the phenylalanine closes a CDR3 of 15 amino acids. Only the CDR3 region is kept as DNA, spanning 45 bases read in frame from base 1. Relative to germline, V is missing 6 bases and J is missing 9 bases, with 11 bases of the junction outside any gene match. Libraries were built with PCR. TCRdb lists the instrument as Illumina HiSeq 2500. TCR library preparation used molecular barcoding, with unique molecular identifiers applied to normalize quantification of the TCRbeta repertoire. TCRdb reprocessing: public reads trimmed at Q25 with fastp, clones called with MiXCR, in-frame beta chains kept. Each CDR3 protein appears once, grouped with its most common genes and DNA. In this sample the table shows under 300,000 distinct CDR3 sequences, roughly 11% of which occur a single time. The ten largest clones represent roughly a quarter of the sample.

The sample's treatment or condition, from its label and the paper: allogeneic hematopoietic cell transplantation with graft depleted of TCRalphabeta T cells and CD19 B cells. Transplant recipients were children who received TCRalphabeta/CD19-depleted allogeneic hematopoietic cell grafts. This clonotype was sampled from a male patient aged 2-10 years who had a stem cell transplant for chronic granulomatous disease, so the T cells may come from the graft donor. The chain employs TRBV12-3 or TRBV12-4 and TRBJ2-1, and 10 junction bases match TRBD1. Sequencing was performed on peripheral blood, taken 180 days after TCRalphabeta/CD19-depleted stem cell transplant. The CDR3: CASRRGTGVFGEQFF. The DNA is TGTGCCAGCAGGCGAGGGACAGGGGTATTCGGTGAGCAGTTCTTC.